This T cell receptor beta chain came from a study of technical replicates of blood from four donors. This table comes from immunoSEQ multiplex PCR, and its TCRdb copy is limited to in-frame clones, with some not included. The sample holds tens of thousands of clones, approximately 94% seen once. There are 16 residues in the CDR3. The J segment lost 7 bases and the V segment lost 2 bases, leaving 5 bases of the junction unmatched. Per the germline V gene, CDR1 is MNHEY and CDR2 is SVGAGI. This clone has just one count. Material for sequencing was T cells isolated from PBMCs. The chain is built from TRBV6-5 and TRBJ2-2; 12 nucleotides match TRBD2. This receptor was taken from a human donor in good health. Here the CDR3 reads CASSYGLAGGGGELFF. In DNA form, the CDR3 reads TGTGCCAGCAGTTACGGCCTAGCGGGAGGGGGCGGGGAGCTGTTTTTT.